One sample yielded the 6 T cell receptor beta chains listed below, sequenced in a study of beta chain features in type 1 diabetes. Study results and caveats: Shorter TCRB CDR3s, moderately but significantly so, were found in Type 1 diabetes patients in all four CD4+ subsets.

No antigens are known for them. The authors reverse transcribed all of the isolated RNA, so sequencing captured expressed TCRB transcripts. The assay was immunoSEQ multiplex PCR, and TCRdb's table has in-frame clones only and misses some. The sample includes some 280,000 clones, 14% of them seen just once. The sample comprised naive CD4+ T cells from blood. The origin of the receptors is a man aged 25 to 40 with type 1 diabetes.

In its sample, this clone was seen a few times. The V gene is TRBV7-2, the J gene TRBJ2-5; tentatively, D is TRBD2 (6 bases). Germline loops: CDR1 SGHTA, CDR2 FQGNSA. CDR3 length equals 16 residues. Trimming removed 5 bases from V and 5 bases from J, with 21 bases in between. Here the CDR3 DNA reads TGTGCCAGCAGCAAACCGGGACTCGATCTGGTCGAGACCCAGTACTTC. As protein: CASSKPGLDLVETQYF.

A few counts support this clone. The chain couples TRBV27 to TRBJ2-7, with a possible D match to TRBD1 (5 bases). V lost 6 bases and J lost 3, with 15 bases in between. CDR3 length: 14 amino acids. Germline V gene sequence: CDR1 MNHEY, CDR2 SMNVEV (reference sequence). This CDR3 is CASRAQDRYYEQYF. CDR3 DNA: TGTGCCAGCAGGGCACAGGATCGCTACTACGAGCAGTACTTC.

The chain combines TRBV7-9 with TRBJ1-2, with a tentative D call TRBD1 (5 bases). The CDR3 covers 13 residues. Trimming pared 1 base from V and 7 bases from J, leaving 10 bases between. CDR1 SEHNR and CDR2 FQNEAQ come from the germline V gene (reference sequence). CDR3 in DNA: TGTGCCAGCAGCTTAGGGGGGACTGCTGGCTACACCTTC. Translated, it gives CASSLGGTAGYTF. The full variable domain, in which reference TRBV7-9 and TRBJ1-2 provide the parts outside the CDR3, is DTGVSQNPRHKITKRGQNVTFRCDPISEHNRLYWYRQTLGQGPEFLTYFQNEAQLEKSRLLSDRFSAERPKGSFSTLEIQRTEQGDSAMYLCASSLGGTAGYTFGSGTRLTVV.

The rearrangement links TRBV14 to TRBJ1-1, with D unresolved. This CDR3 spans 13 amino acids. Per the germline V gene, CDR1 is SGHDN and CDR2 is FVKESK. V lost 2 bases to trimming and J lost 2 bases, with 6 bases between them. CDR3 amino acids: CASSQQVNTEAFF. CDR3 DNA: TGTGCCAGCAGCCAACAGGTAAACACTGAAGCTTTCTTT.

Only one count was recorded for this clone. This sequence joins TRBV6-1 and TRBJ1-1; D gene uncertain. V was trimmed by 3 bases and J by 0 bases, leaving 14 bases between them. CDR1 and CDR2 (germline): MNHNS, SASEGT. This CDR3 has 16 residues. This CDR3 is CASSDSPRVVNTEAFF. CDR3 in DNA: TGTGCCAGCAGTGATTCCCCACGAGTGGTGAACACTGAAGCTTTCTTT.

The chain couples TRBV9 to TRBJ2-2; TRBD2 matches at 15 bases. This CDR3 contains 17 residues. Germline V gene sequence: CDR1 SGDLS, CDR2 YYNGEE. The junction had 4 bases not matched to a gene; V was cut back by 2 bases and J by 5 bases. In nucleotides, the CDR3 is TGTGCCAGCAGCGTCGGACTAGCGGGAGGGAGTACCGGGGAGCTGTTTTTT. Amino acid sequence: CASSVGLAGGSTGELFF.